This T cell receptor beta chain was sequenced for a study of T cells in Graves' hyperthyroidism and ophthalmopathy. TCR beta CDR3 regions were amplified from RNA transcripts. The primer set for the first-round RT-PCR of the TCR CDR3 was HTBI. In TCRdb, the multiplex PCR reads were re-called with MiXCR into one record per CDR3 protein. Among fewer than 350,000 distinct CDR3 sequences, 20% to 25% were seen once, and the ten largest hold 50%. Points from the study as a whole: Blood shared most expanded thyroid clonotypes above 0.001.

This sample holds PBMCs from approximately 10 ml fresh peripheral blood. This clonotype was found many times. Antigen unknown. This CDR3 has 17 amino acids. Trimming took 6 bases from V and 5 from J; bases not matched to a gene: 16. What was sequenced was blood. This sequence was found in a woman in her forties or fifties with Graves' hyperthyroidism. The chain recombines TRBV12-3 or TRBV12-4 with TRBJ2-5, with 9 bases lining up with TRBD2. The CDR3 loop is CASSPKMRREGQETQYF. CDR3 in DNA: TGTGCCAGCAGCCCTAAGATGAGGCGGGAGGGCCAGGAGACCCAGTACTTC.